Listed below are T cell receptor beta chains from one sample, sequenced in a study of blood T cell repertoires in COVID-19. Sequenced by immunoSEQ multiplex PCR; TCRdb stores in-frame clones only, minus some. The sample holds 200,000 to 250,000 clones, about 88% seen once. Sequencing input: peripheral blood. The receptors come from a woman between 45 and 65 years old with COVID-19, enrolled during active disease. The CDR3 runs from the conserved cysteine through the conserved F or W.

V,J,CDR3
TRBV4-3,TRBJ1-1,CASSPGQNTEAFF
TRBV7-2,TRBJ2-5,CASSLAFSQETQYF
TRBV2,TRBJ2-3,CASSPTGRETDTQYF
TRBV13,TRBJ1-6,CASSHTGTNSPLHF
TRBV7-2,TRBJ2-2,CASSLITGAPGELFF
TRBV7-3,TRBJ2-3,CASSLTSGGAIDTQYF
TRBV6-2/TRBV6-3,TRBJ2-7,CASSYQGYEQYF
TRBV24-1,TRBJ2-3,CATRRGGAGDTQYF
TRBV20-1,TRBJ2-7,CSAFAGTKKYF
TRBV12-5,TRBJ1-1,CASGFTDSPGHLNTEAFF
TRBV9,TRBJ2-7,CASSVGGGLSSYEQYF
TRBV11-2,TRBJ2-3,CASSFAGDRDTQYF
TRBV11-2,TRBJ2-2,CASSLRDTSTGELFF
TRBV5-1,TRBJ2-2,CASSLGSRNGELFF
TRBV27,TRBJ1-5,CASSSRGGFRQPQHF
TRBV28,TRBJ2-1,CASRLNRGFYNEQFF
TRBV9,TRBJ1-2,CASSELLTGSPPLVSGYTF
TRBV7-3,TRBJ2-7,CASSLTPGDEQYF
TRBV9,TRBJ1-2,CASSVGSPGQGSYGYTF
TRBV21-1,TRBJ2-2,CASSKACSETGELFF
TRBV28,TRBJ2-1,CASSPATGSYNEQFF
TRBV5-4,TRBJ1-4,CASSLAGTGGTNEKLFF
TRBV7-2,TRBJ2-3,CASSSWDRGHTQYF
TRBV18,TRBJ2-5,CASSLQPPGHLQETQYF
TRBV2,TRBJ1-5,CASNRDSNQPQHF
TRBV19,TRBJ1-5,CASSDSGRNQPQHF
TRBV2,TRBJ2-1,CASSGGIWQFF
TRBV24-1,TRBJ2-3,CATSDSKSTDTQYF
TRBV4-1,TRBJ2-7,CASSQRQSLEEQYF
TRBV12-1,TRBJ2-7,CAKTFCVSGGSFSYEQYF
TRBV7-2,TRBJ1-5,CASSLVPGGQMGSQHF
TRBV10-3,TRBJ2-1,CAISELRGEGEQFF
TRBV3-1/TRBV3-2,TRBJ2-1,CASSQAYKAGSEQFF
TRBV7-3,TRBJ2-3,CASSMTSGGRDTQYF
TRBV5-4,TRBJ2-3,CASSLGGHITDTQYF
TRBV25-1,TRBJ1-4,CASSDPGQINEKLFF
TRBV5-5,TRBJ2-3,CASSSVAGPSTDTQYF
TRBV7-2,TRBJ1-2,CASSLEYRRIDYGYTF
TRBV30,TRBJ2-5,CAWGRTGVKQETQYF
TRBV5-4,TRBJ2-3,CASSLAGTGGDTQYF
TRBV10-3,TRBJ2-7,CAISAGYEQYF
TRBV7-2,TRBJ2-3,CASSPQDTQYF
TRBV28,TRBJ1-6,CASRPDRGQRYSPLHF
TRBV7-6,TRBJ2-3,CASSPRTGGATDTQYF
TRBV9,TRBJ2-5,CASSGRLAGPQETQYF
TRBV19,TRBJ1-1,CASSTGQGDTEAFF
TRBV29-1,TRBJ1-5,CSVGGGRGQPQHF
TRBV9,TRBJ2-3,CASSPSSVDTQYF
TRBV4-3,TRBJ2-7,CASSQDTGREYSYEQYF